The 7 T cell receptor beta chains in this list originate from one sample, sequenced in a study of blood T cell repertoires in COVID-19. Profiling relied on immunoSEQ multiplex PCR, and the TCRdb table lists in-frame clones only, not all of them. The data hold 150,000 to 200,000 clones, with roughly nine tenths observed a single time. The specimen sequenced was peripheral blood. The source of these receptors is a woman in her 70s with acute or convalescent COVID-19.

The CDR3 coding sequence is TGTGCCAGCAGCCCCCAAGGAGCGGGAGTTCCCTACGAGCAGTACTTC. Its protein is CASSPQGAGVPYEQYF. The chain has TRBV9 and TRBJ2-7; 8 bases fit TRBD2. Looked up from germline, CDR1 is SGDLS and CDR2 is YYNGEE. The CDR3 runs to 16 residues. V lost 4 bases and J lost 2; bases outside the gene matches: 11.

CDR3 amino acids: CASSVGGAEGQPQHF. The CDR3 DNA follows: TGTGCCAGCAGCGTAGGAGGGGCGGAGGGTCAGCCCCAGCATTTT. The gene calls are TRBV9 and TRBJ1-5; D might be TRBD1 (5 bases). Between the trimmed V and J ends, which lost 0 bases and 6 bases, there was a span of 13 bases. Germline CDR1 is SGDLS and CDR2 is YYNGEE. This CDR3 has 15 residues.

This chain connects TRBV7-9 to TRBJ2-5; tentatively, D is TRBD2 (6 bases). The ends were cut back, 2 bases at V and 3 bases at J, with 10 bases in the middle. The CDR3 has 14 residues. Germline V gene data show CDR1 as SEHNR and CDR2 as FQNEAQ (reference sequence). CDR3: CASSLRLVEETQYF. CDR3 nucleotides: TGTGCCAGCAGCTTAAGACTAGTCGAAGAGACCCAGTACTTC.

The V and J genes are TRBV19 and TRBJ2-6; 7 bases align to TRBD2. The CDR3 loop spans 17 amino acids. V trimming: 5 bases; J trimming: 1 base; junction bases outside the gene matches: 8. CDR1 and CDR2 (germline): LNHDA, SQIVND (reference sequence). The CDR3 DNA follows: TGTGCCAGTAGTCCACGGGGGAGGGGTTCTGGGGCCAACGTCCTGACTTTC. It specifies CASSPRGRGSGANVLTF.

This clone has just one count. The CDR3, as DNA: TGTGCCAGCAGCCGATCGACAGGGAACACTGAAGCTTTCTTT. Its protein is CASSRSTGNTEAFF. The rearrangement uses TRBV4-2 and TRBJ1-1; possibly TRBD1 for D (6 bases). Germline CDR1 LGHNA, CDR2 YNFKEQ. V lost 4 bases and J lost 1, with 10 bases in between. There are 14 residues in the CDR3.

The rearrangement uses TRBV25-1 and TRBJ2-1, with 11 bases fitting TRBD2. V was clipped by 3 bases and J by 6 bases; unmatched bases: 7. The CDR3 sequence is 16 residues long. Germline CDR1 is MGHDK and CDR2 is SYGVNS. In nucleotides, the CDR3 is TGTGCCAGCAGTGACCGTACCGGGACTAGCGGCAATGAGCAGTTCTTC. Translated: CASSDRTGTSGNEQFF.

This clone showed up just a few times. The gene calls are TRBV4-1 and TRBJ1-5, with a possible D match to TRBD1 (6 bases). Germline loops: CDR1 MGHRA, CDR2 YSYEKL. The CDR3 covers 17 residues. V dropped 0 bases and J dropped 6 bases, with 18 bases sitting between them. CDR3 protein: CASSQDRAGGDGQPQHF. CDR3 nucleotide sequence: TGCGCCAGCAGCCAAGATCGGGCTGGGGGCGACGGTCAGCCCCAGCATTTT.